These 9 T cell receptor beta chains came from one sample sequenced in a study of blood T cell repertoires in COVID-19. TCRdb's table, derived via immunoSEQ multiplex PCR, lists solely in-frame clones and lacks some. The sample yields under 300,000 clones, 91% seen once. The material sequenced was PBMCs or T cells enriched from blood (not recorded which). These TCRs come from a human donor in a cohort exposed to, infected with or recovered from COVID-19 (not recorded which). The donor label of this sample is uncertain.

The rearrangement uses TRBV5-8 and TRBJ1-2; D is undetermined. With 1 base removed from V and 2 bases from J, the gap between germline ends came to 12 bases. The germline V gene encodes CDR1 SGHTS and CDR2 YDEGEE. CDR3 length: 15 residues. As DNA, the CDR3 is TGTGCCAGCAGCTTGCGGTTGCGGGCAAACTATGGCTACACCTTC. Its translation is CASSLRLRANYGYTF.

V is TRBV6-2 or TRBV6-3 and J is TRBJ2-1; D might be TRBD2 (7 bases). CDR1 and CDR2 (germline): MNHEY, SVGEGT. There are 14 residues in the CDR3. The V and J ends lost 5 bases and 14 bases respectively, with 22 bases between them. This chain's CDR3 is CASSQRWWGGRKFF. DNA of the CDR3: TGTGCCAGCAGTCAGCGGTGGTGGGGGGGGCGGAAGTTCTTC.

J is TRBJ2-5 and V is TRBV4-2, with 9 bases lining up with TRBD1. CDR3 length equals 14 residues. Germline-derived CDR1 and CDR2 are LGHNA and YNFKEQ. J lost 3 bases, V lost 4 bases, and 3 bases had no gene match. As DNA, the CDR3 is TGTGCCAGCAGCCTAGGGACAGGGAAAGAGACCCAGTACTTC. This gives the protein CASSLGTGKETQYF.

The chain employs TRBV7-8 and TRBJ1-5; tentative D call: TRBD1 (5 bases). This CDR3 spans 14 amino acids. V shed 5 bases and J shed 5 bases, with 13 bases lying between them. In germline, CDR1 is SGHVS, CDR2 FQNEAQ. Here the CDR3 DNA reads TGTGCCAGCAGCCACGACGGGGGTTATCAGCCCCAGCATTTT. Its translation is CASSHDGGYQPQHF.

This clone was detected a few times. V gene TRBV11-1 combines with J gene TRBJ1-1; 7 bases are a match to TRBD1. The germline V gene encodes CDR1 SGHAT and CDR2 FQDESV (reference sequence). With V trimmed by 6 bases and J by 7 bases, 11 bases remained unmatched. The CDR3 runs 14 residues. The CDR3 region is CASRRRQGRGEAFF. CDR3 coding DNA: TGTGCCAGCAGACGGAGACAGGGAAGGGGTGAAGCTTTCTTT. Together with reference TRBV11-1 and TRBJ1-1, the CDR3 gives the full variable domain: EAEVAQSPRYKITEKSQAVAFWCDPISGHATLYWYRQILGQGPELLVQFQDESVVDDSQLPKDRFSAERLKGVDSTLKIQPAELGDSAMYLCASRRRQGRGEAFFGQGTRLTVV.

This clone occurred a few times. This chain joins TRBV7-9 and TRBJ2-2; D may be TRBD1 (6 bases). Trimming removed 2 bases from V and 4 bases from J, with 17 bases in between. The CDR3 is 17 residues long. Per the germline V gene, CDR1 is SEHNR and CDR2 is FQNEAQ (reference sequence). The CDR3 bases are TGTGCCAGCAGCTTAAAGGGTACAGGGTTTATCACCGGGGAGCTGTTTTTT. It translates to CASSLKGTGFITGELFF.

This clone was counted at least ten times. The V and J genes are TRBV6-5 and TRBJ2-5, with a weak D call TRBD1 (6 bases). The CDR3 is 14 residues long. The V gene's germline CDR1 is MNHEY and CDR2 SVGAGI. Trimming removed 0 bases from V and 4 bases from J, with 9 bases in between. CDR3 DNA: TGTGCCAGCAGTTACTCGCAGGGGCCAGAGACCCAGTACTTC. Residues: CASSYSQGPETQYF.

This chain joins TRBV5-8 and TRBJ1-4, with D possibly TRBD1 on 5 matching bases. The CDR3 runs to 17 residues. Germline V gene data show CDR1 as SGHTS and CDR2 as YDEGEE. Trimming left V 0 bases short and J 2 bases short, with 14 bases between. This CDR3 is CASSLGQGGATNEKLFF. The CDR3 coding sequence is TGTGCCAGCAGCTTGGGGCAGGGAGGAGCGACTAATGAAAAACTGTTTTTT.

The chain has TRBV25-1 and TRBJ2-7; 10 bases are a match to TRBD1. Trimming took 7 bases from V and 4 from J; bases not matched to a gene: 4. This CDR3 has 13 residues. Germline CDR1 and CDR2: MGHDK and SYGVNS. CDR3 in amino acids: CASMGTGVYEQYF. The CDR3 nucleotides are TGTGCCAGCATGGGGACAGGGGTATACGAGCAGTACTTC.